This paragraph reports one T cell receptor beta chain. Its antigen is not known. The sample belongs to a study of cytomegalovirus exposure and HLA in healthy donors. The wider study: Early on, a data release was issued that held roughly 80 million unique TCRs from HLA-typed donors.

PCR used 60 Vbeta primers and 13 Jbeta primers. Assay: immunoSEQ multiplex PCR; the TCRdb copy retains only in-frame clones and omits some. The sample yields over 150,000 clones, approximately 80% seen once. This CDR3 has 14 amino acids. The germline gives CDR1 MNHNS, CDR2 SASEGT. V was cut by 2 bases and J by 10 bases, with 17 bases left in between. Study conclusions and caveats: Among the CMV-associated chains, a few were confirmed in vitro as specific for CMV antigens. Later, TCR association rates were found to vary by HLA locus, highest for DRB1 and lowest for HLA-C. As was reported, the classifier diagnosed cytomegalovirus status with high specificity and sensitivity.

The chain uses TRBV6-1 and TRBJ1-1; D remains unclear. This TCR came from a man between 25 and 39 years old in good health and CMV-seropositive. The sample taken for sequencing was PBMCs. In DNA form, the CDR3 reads TGTGCCAGCAGTGAAACTATGACGGTGAGGCGAGCTTTCTTT. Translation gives CASSETMTVRRAFF.